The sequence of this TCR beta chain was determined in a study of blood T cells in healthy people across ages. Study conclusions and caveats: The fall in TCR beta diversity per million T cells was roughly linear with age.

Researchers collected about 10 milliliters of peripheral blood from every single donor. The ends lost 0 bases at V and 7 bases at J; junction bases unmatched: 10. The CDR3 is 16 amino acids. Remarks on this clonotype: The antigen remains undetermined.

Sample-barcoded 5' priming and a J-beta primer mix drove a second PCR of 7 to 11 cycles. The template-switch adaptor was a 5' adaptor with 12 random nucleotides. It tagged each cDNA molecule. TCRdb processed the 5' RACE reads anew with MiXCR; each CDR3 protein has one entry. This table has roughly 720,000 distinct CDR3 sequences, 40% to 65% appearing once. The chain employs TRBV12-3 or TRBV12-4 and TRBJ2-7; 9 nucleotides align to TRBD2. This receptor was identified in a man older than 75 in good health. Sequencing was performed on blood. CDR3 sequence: CASSLAVAGGINEQYF. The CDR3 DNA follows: TGTGCCAGCAGTTTAGCGGTCGCGGGAGGGATAAATGAGCAGTACTTC.